This entry features one T cell receptor (beta chain) sequence. Original methodology: Amplifying reference gene primers gave estimates of nucleated cell counts. Using immunoSEQ multiplex PCR, the repertoire was profiled, and TCRdb retains in-frame clones only, with some absent. The D gene and trimming were derived from the DNA, and the V and J assignments and clone size from that table. The sample records around 150,000 clones, about 80% being singletons. V gave up 4 bases and J gave up 7 bases, with 20 bases separating them. Germline V CDR1 and CDR2: LGHNA, YNFKEQ. CDR3 length: 17 residues. The data belong to a study of blood T cell repertoires in COVID-19. Overall study: COVID-19 samples from acute and convalescent phases originated in the United States, Italy and Spain. PBMCs, B-cell-depleted T cells, or T cells were the source of the cDNA or gDNA that made up the material.

The J gene is TRBJ1-6, the V gene TRBV4-2, with a possible D match to TRBD1 (6 bases). This sequence originates from a man between 65 and 79 years old with acute or convalescent COVID-19. The specimen sequenced was peripheral blood. The CDR3 region is CASSLRDTTLRNSPLHF. DNA of the CDR3: TGTGCCAGCAGCCTCCGGGACACTACCCTTCGGAATTCACCCCTCCACTTT.